This is a list of T cell receptor beta chains from one sample in a study of blood T cell repertoires in COVID-19. Profiled with immunoSEQ multiplex PCR; TCRdb holds only in-frame clones, not every one. The sample records just over 150,000 clones, over 80% being singletons. Sequences were obtained from peripheral blood. The receptors here all came from a young man with COVID-19, enrolled during active disease. Each CDR3 is given without its conserved first and last residue. The D gene is left open where the match is weak.

v_call | cdr3_length | d_call | cdr3_aa
TRBV6-5 | 11 | TRBD1 | ASSYSEGAGYT
TRBV24-1 | 11 | - | ATGGRGTGELF
TRBV5-4 | 12 | TRBD1 | ASSLQGAQETQY
TRBV7-3 | 13 | - | ASSLGGGSFYEQY
TRBV5-1 | 13 | - | ASSNLAGRRDGYT
TRBV13 | 12 | TRBD2 | ASSGGGSTDTQY
TRBV12-3/TRBV12-4 | 11 | - | ASSPGSHWGYT
TRBV4-3 | 11 | - | ASSREVNTEAF
TRBV4-3 | 15 | TRBD2 | ASSQARGGIYTDTQY
TRBV4-2 | 13 | - | ASSQARTAYNEQF
TRBV28 | 12 | - | ASSLGTLNTEAF
TRBV10-3 | 11 | - | AISKEGTGELF
TRBV28 | 11 | - | ASLTASNYGYT
TRBV19 | 14 | - | ASSWLDSATNEKLF
TRBV2 | 9 | - | ASRRNTEAF
TRBV2 | 12 | TRBD1 | ASSQGVSGNTIY
TRBV14 | 17 | - | ASSHWPTSGTRITDTQY
TRBV18 | 13 | TRBD1 | ASSAGTGDNTEAF
TRBV5-5 | 11 | TRBD1 | ASSHRGQETQY
TRBV7-3 | 17 | TRBD1 | ASSSFRGLLTGGYNEQF
TRBV28 | 12 | - | ASLREGSGNTIY
TRBV28 | 13 | - | ASSFGGAGNYGYT
TRBV2 | 12 | TRBD1 | ASSGQGSSYEQY
TRBV7-3 | 11 | - | ASSFLRGAEQF
TRBV11-2 | 11 | - | ASSPGLAYGYT
TRBV18 | 12 | - | ASSPGLSDYGYT
TRBV28 | 13 | - | ASSFRGGVFTEAF
TRBV29-1 | 11 | TRBD1 | SGKTGGRNTIY
TRBV27 | 14 | - | ASSLSLGEVDYGYT
TRBV5-1 | 15 | - | ASKGLPSPGYTDTQY
TRBV4-3 | 15 | TRBD1 | ASSQHVDRVGTGELF
TRBV7-9 | 16 | - | ASSLWDSVDPAGNTIY
TRBV7-8 | 12 | TRBD2 | ASSFAAGDYEQY
TRBV28 | 12 | - | ASSFTWRSYEQY
TRBV20-1 | 9 | TRBD1 | SSPGGTEAF
TRBV30 | 15 | TRBD1 | AHRTGKVSSGANVLT
TRBV15 | 14 | TRBD1 | ATSRVSGTGRDEQY
TRBV4-3 | 13 | TRBD1 | ASSQNRGYNEKLF
TRBV7-3 | 11 | TRBD1 | ASSFTGATEAF
TRBV3-1/TRBV3-2 | 17 | TRBD2 | ASSRWTSGGAGPPDTQY
TRBV6-6 | 12 | - | ASSYFTGYYEQY
TRBV27 | 12 | TRBD1 | ASRRDRTTYEQY
TRBV6-5 | 14 | - | ASSYRWQGPGNTIY
TRBV7-8 | 15 | TRBD2 | ASSLLDSGGARGELF
TRBV6-6 | 14 | TRBD1 | ASRLQGASLWDEQF
TRBV7-2 | 14 | TRBD1 | ASSPWTGSTNYGYT
TRBV5-1 | 15 | TRBD1 | ASSSTDRGIGGNTIY
TRBV21-1 | 11 | - | ASTSDRVYEAF
TRBV9 | 10 | - | ASSVGGLGYT
TRBV7-2 | 12 | TRBD1 | ASSPGTGYHEQY
TRBV19 | 11 | - | ASSLDGYQPQH
TRBV5-6 | 12 | - | ASSFGNSGNTIY